The entry that follows covers one TCR beta chain sequence. Its specific antigen is unknown. The record has no base qualities; no much larger clone is one base away. Trimming removed 5 bases from V and 2 bases from J; the gene matches leave 4 bases unexplained. The germline V gene (reference sequence) supplies CDR1 MNHEY and CDR2 SMNVEV. The cysteine opens and the phenylalanine closes a CDR3 of 15 amino acids. Only the CDR3 DNA stays, 45 bases, in frame from base 1. Each donor gave one peripheral blood draw, roughly 120 mL on average, collected into heparinised tubes. A BD FACSAria II and a panel including CD45RO, CCR7, CD25, CD127, CD95 and CD27 were used to sort naive, central memory, regulatory and stem cell-like memory CD4+ T cells. A purity above 95% was achieved for all sorted populations. PBMCs were isolated right away by Lymphoprep density gradient centrifugation and were stained directly, without culture. So that batch effects would be minimized, each experiment stained and sorted samples in pairs, pairing one healthy donor with one patient.

The entire amount of isolated RNA was reverse transcribed using the High Capacity cDNA Reverse Transcription Kit, so the sequenced TCRB transcripts were expressed ones. Deep immunoSEQ sequencing was performed on naive, central memory and regulatory T cell samples, with an average of about 4 million total reads per sample. Sorted cells were lysed in RLT buffer, and RNA was extracted using DNase-treated RNeasy Micro or Mini kits according to cell number. To prevent cross-contamination, every cell subset was processed on its own, while patient and healthy donor samples were processed together. The immunoSEQ multiplex PCR was used to amplify TCRB sequences from cDNA, generating 87-bp fragments that spanned the CDR3 region. The amplicons were sequenced using the Illumina HiSeq platform. In the authors' own workflow: PCR bias was computationally corrected using synthetic template baselines, reads within Hamming distance 2 were collapsed, and singletons that could not be merged were discarded. By aligning reads against IMGT, V, D and J genes, CDR3 length, and insertions or deletions at six rearrangement sites were assigned. Clonotype counts were normalized to sorted cell number within each subset before computing true diversity and Gini coefficients with the tcR R package. Repertoire sharing was quantified using the overlap coefficient calculated on TCRB nucleotide sequences. Not all clones reach the TCRdb copy of this immuneACCESS table, which keeps in-frame sequences only. Checked studies attribute under half of the gap to unresolved V genes and leave the rest unexplained. The V and J calls and clone size were taken over from that table, and D and trimming were inferred from the DNA. For this sample there are about 150,000 clones; nearly 50% appear just once. Of the sample, around 0.43% is held by the ten largest clones.

These data are taken from a study of beta chain features in type 1 diabetes (dated by TCRdb to 2017 to 2018). Background for the entire study: Mean age, gender distribution, total cell number and subset yield were not different between patients and healthy donors. A total of 107,917,701 sorted cells were examined across all samples, and a strong correlation was observed between cell number per subset and RNA yield. In the study, TCRB repertoires of sorted circulating CD4+ T cell subsets from recently diagnosed type 1 diabetes patients were compared with those of matched healthy donors. Naive and central memory subsets were obtained from all 30 or so donors, but regulatory and stem cell-like memory subsets were isolated from only 8 patients and roughly eight healthy donors. The paper's findings and limits, for the study overall: Shorter templates might be favored by PCR, yet because patient and control samples were amplified and corrected together, any such skew would affect both groups equally. In all four CD4+ subsets, TCRB CDR3 length was moderately but significantly shorter in type 1 diabetes patients. Sequencing cDNA rather than genomic DNA could over-represent highly expressing activated cells, although activation and CD3 levels did not differ between groups. Naive, central memory and regulatory TCRB repertoires appeared to be more similar among patients than among healthy donors. HLA sub-analyses involved small numbers of individuals, so any influence of HLA type on TCRB rearrangement remained unresolved. At VDJ recombination sites, type 1 diabetes patients had fewer insertions and more deleted nucleotides, which implies abnormalities in thymic rearrangement.

The sequence is built from TRBV27 and TRBJ2-1; 9 bases in the middle match TRBD2. The sample comprised Tregs from blood. Explained via the paper, the cell subset or site label denotes: regulatory CD4+ T cells. The sequence was obtained from a man between 18 and 35 years old in good health. At the DNA level, the sequence is TGTGCCAGCAGTAGACTAGCGGCTACCTACAATGAGCAGTTCTTC. This gives the protein CASSRLAATYNEQFF.